The 24 T cell receptor beta chains presented below share a single source sample, sequenced in a study of blood T cell repertoires in COVID-19. Assay used: immunoSEQ multiplex PCR; TCRdb lists only in-frame clones, some missing. The sample lists under 100,000 clones, 65% to 85% occurring once. The specimen sequenced was peripheral blood. The receptor source for this set is an older man with active or convalescent COVID-19.

J is TRBJ2-7 and V is TRBV29-1; tentatively, D is TRBD1 (6 bases). With 6 bases removed from V and 3 bases from J, the gap between germline ends came to 18 bases. Germline CDR1 and CDR2: SQVTM and ANQGSEA. The CDR3 has 14 residues. CDR3 region: CSVSRTENNYEQYF. DNA for the CDR3: TGCAGCGTGTCCCGGACAGAGAATAACTACGAGCAGTACTTC.

V and J are TRBV5-1 and TRBJ2-3; D is undetermined. V lost 4 bases and J lost 0, with 12 bases in between. There are 15 residues in the CDR3. Germline V CDR1 and CDR2: SGHRS, YFSETQ. The CDR3 DNA reads TGCGCCAGCAGCATCTCACCCACTAGCACAGATACGCAGTATTTT. Encoded protein: CASSISPTSTDTQYF.

V usage is TRBV5-1 and J usage is TRBJ2-1; weak D call: TRBD1 (6 bases). This CDR3 is 19 amino acids long. CDR1 is SGHRS, CDR2 YFSETQ, per germline. V was clipped by 3 bases and J by 0 bases, with 22 bases between them. CDR3 amino acids: CASSSKPPQGSYSYNEQFF. Here the CDR3 DNA reads TGCGCCAGCAGCTCGAAACCACCTCAGGGGTCGTACTCCTACAATGAGCAGTTCTTC.

The chain carries TRBV5-1 and TRBJ1-2, with 11 bases fitting TRBD1. The CDR3 has 14 residues. Germline V lookup: CDR1 SGHRS, CDR2 YFSETQ. With V trimmed by 4 bases and J by 8 bases, 7 bases remained unmatched. The CDR3 loop is CASSKDRGLEGYTF. Written as DNA, the CDR3 is TGCGCCAGCAGCAAGGACAGGGGGCTGGAAGGCTACACCTTC.

The genes are TRBV6-5 and TRBJ2-7, with 8 bases that match TRBD2. The V segment lost 7 bases and the J segment 3 bases; nucleotides outside the gene matches: 5. The germline V gene encodes CDR1 MNHEY and CDR2 SVGAGI. The CDR3 spans 13 residues. CDR3 nucleotides: TGTGCCAGCATAGCGGGGATTAGCTACGAGCAGTACTTC. This translates into CASIAGISYEQYF.

This clone has a handful of counts. This sequence joins TRBV11-2 and TRBJ1-4; D remains ambiguous. CDR1 and CDR2 from the germline V gene are SGHAT and FQNNGV. The CDR3 covers 16 residues. V was pared by 3 bases and J by 2 bases, with 13 bases between. This CDR3 reads CASSLGVLKTNEKLFF. CDR3 DNA: TGTGCCAGCAGCTTGGGAGTTCTAAAGACTAATGAAAAACTGTTTTTT.

The CDR3 bases are TGTGCCAGCAGTTCAAGGGGGTATGGTGAAGATACGCAGTATTTT. It codes for CASSSRGYGEDTQYF. The chain is built from TRBV6-5 and TRBJ2-3; D perhaps matches TRBD1 (6 bases). V was cut by 4 bases and J by 5 bases, with 16 bases left in between. CDR1 MNHEY and CDR2 SVGAGI come from the germline V gene. CDR3 length equals 15 residues.

V gene TRBV7-8 combines with J gene TRBJ1-5; 7 positions agree with TRBD1. The CDR3 has 14 amino acids. The J segment lost 5 bases and the V segment lost 4 bases, leaving 5 bases of the junction unmatched. Germline CDR1 reads SGHVS; CDR2 reads FQNEAQ. The CDR3 sequence is CASSSGQDYQPQHF. DNA for the CDR3: TGTGCCAGCAGCTCAGGACAGGATTATCAGCCCCAGCATTTT.

This clone was detected only once. V and J are TRBV7-3 and TRBJ2-1; TRBD2 matches at 9 bases. V lost 5 bases to trimming and J lost 8 bases; unmatched junction nucleotides: 7. This CDR3 region has 14 residues. Germline CDR1 is SGHTA and CDR2 is FQGTGA. CDR3 amino acids: CASSISGGGYEQFF. CDR3 DNA sequence: TGTGCCAGCAGCATTAGCGGGGGCGGGTATGAGCAGTTCTTC.

The chain has TRBV11-3 and TRBJ1-4; 8 nucleotides line up with TRBD1. This CDR3 region has 16 residues. Per germline, CDR1 SGHNT and CDR2 YENEEA. V trimming: 6 bases; J trimming: 3 bases; junction bases outside the gene matches: 9. CDR3 protein: CASRYQGARANEKLFF. The CDR3 bases are TGTGCCAGCAGATACCAGGGGGCGCGGGCTAATGAAAAACTGTTTTTT. Looking up the rest from reference TRBV11-3 and TRBJ1-4 gives the full variable domain: EAGVVQSPRYKIIEKKQPVAFWCNPISGHNTLYWYLQNLGQGPELLIRYENEEAVDDSQLPKDRFSAERLKGVDSTLKIQPAELGDSAVYLCASRYQGARANEKLFFGSGTQLSVL.

The genes are TRBV7-2 and TRBJ2-3, with 8 bases aligning to TRBD2. The CDR3 totals 15 residues. The J segment lost 2 bases and the V segment lost 4 bases, leaving 5 bases of the junction unmatched. The germline V gene encodes CDR1 SGHTA and CDR2 FQGNSA. CDR3 region: CASSSAGATTDTQYF. Here the CDR3 DNA reads TGTGCCAGCAGCTCAGCGGGGGCGACCACAGATACGCAGTATTTT.

Ten or more counts support this clone. The chain employs TRBV10-3 and TRBJ2-1; 10 nucleotides align to TRBD2. This CDR3 is 14 amino acids long. V shed 2 bases and J 9 bases; nucleotides not matched to a gene: 4. CDR1 ENHRY and CDR2 SYGVKD come from the germline V gene. The CDR3 DNA follows: TGTGCCATCAGTGAGGAGCGGGGGGGCCTTGAGCAGTTCTTC. Its protein product is CAISEERGGLEQFF.

The gene calls are TRBV19 and TRBJ2-6, with D unclear. Trimming took off 6 bases at V and 1 base at J, with 4 bases between the two ends. CDR1 is LNHDA and CDR2 is SQIVND in the germline V gene (reference sequence). The length of the CDR3 is 13 residues. CDR3 sequence (DNA): TGTGCCAGTAGCTATTCTGGGGCCAACGTCCTGACTTTC. Its translation is CASSYSGANVLTF.

The chain has TRBV12-3 or TRBV12-4 and TRBJ2-1; 10 bases are a match to TRBD1. This CDR3 is 13 amino acids long. J was trimmed by 8 bases and V by 5 bases; bases with no gene match: 3. The DNA of the CDR3 is TGTGCCAGCAGTCCGGGACAGGGGCATGAGCAGTTCTTC. Amino acid sequence: CASSPGQGHEQFF.

This clone turned up a few times. The chain joins TRBV5-1 to TRBJ2-6; D may be TRBD1 (6 bases). The CDR3 has 17 amino acids. Trimming took off 0 bases at V and 0 bases at J, with 10 bases between the two ends. Germline V lookup: CDR1 SGHRS, CDR2 YFSETQ. The CDR3 protein is CASSLDRARSGANVLTF. CDR3 coding DNA: TGCGCCAGCAGCTTGGACAGGGCTCGCTCTGGGGCCAACGTCCTGACTTTC.

The chain employs TRBV20-1 and TRBJ2-7; D uncertain. Germline CDR1 is DFQATT and CDR2 is SNEGSKA (reference sequence). The CDR3 sequence is 11 residues long. Trimming left V 2 bases short and J 4 bases short, with 6 bases between. The CDR3 nucleotides are TGCAGTGCTAGATCGGGTTACGAGCAGTACTTC. Protein product: CSARSGYEQYF.

The rearrangement uses TRBV7-8 and TRBJ1-2; D not resolved. V lost 2 bases to trimming and J lost 8 bases, with 6 bases between them. The length of the CDR3 is 11 residues. Germline values: CDR1 SGHVS, CDR2 FQNEAQ. CDR3 sequence: CASSLRGGYTF. The CDR3 coding sequence is TGTGCCAGCAGCTTAAGAGGGGGCTACACCTTC.

The V call is TRBV5-4, the J call TRBJ2-1; D might be TRBD2 (5 bases). The CDR3 is 13 residues long. The V end was cut by 2 bases, the J end by 8 bases, with 11 bases between. Germline V lookup: CDR1 SGHNT, CDR2 YYREEE (reference sequence). This CDR3 reads CASSLGRRDEQFF. As DNA, the CDR3 is TGTGCCAGCAGCTTAGGAAGGCGGGATGAGCAGTTCTTC.

This clone has just one count. CDR3 in DNA: TGCGCCAGCAGCTTGGGGCCGACTCGACGCTCGCAAGAGACCCAGTACTTC. It is translated as CASSLGPTRRSQETQYF. V usage is TRBV5-1 and J usage is TRBJ2-5; D remains ambiguous. CDR1 and CDR2 from the germline V gene are SGHRS and YFSETQ. Trimming stripped 0 bases from V and 2 bases from J, with 17 bases between. The CDR3 extends over 17 amino acids.

The chain is built from TRBV5-1 and TRBJ2-3, with D tentatively TRBD2 (6 bases). The CDR3 contains 13 residues. V was trimmed by 5 bases and J by 4 bases, leaving 11 bases between them. Germline values: CDR1 SGHRS, CDR2 YFSETQ. The CDR3 spells CASREGGADTQYF. CDR3 bases: TGCGCCAGCAGGGAGGGTGGCGCAGATACGCAGTATTTT.

The genes are TRBV3-1 (or the pseudogene TRBV3-2) and TRBJ2-6; unclear D gene. The CDR3 covers 15 residues. Germline lookup yields CDR1 LGHDT and CDR2 YNNKEL (reference sequence). V lost 7 bases and J 1 base, leaving 11 bases between the germline ends. The CDR3 sequence: CASTQRRSGANVLTF. Here the CDR3 DNA reads TGTGCCAGCACCCAGAGGCGTTCTGGGGCCAACGTCCTGACTTTC.

The chain is built from TRBV10-2 and TRBJ2-7; the match to TRBD1 covers 7 bases. The trim removed 6 bases at V and 4 bases at J, leaving 0 bases unmatched. The CDR3 consists of 11 residues. The germline CDR1 and CDR2 sequences are WSHSY and SAAADI. The DNA for the CDR3 is TGCGCCAGCAGGGACAGGTACGAGCAGTACTTC. This encodes CASRDRYEQYF.

The chain carries TRBV5-1 and TRBJ1-2; a possible D gene is TRBD1 (5 bases). From germline, CDR1 is SGHRS and CDR2 YFSETQ. There are 15 residues in the CDR3. Trimming cost V 4 bases and J 3 bases, with 16 bases left between them. CDR3 region: CASSLRQLHDYGYTF. The DNA for the CDR3 is TGCGCCAGCAGCCTTCGACAGCTTCATGACTATGGCTACACCTTC.

V and J are TRBV4-3 and TRBJ2-7, with 7 nucleotides matching TRBD2. The CDR3 is made up of 16 amino acids. J was trimmed by 2 bases and V by 1 base; bases with no gene match: 8. Germline V gene data show CDR1 as LGHNA and CDR2 as YSLEER. The CDR3 loop is CASSQGGGTYPYEQYF. CDR3 sequence (DNA): TGCGCCAGCAGCCAAGGGGGGGGGACTTACCCCTACGAGCAGTACTTC.